The 9 T cell receptor beta chains below were found in one sample sequenced in a study of blood T cell repertoires in COVID-19. TCRdb's copy holds only in-frame clones and misses some; the assay was immunoSEQ multiplex PCR. Of 95,000 to 100,000 clones in the sample, about four fifths are singletons; the top ten hold about a sixth. The sequenced sample was peripheral blood. Receptors were obtained from a woman of 80 years or more with active or convalescent COVID-19.

The rearrangement links TRBV18 to TRBJ2-1, with 13 bases aligning to TRBD2. CDR1 is KGHSH and CDR2 is LQKENI in the germline V gene. The ends lost 0 bases at V and 8 bases at J; junction bases unmatched: 4. This CDR3 region has 16 residues. CDR3 coding DNA: TGTGCCAGCTCACCACCAACTGGACTAGCGGGAGATGAGCAGTTCTTC. Protein product: CASSPPTGLAGDEQFF. The complete variable domain, with remaining parts taken from reference TRBV18 and TRBJ2-1, reads NAGVMQNPRHLVRRRGQEARLRCSPMKGHSHVYWYRQLPEEGLKFMVYLQKENIIDESGMPKERFSAEFPKEGPSILRIQQVVRGDSAAYFCASSPPTGLAGDEQFFGPGTRLTVL.

V and J are TRBV5-5 and TRBJ1-5; D remains ambiguous. V dropped 4 bases and J dropped 0 bases, with 5 bases sitting between them. Per the germline V gene, CDR1 is SGHKS and CDR2 is YYEKEE (reference sequence). This CDR3 comprises 13 residues. The CDR3 DNA sequence: TGTGCCAGCAGCATACTTAGCAATCAGCCCCAGCATTTT. Amino acid sequence: CASSILSNQPQHF.

This clone was recorded a few times. The chain links TRBV9 to TRBJ1-1; 11 positions agree with TRBD1. V lost 0 bases and J lost 10; bases outside the gene matches: 8. Germline V gene data show CDR1 as SGDLS and CDR2 as YYNGEE. There are 15 residues in the CDR3. CDR3 coding DNA: TGTGCCAGCAGCGTAGGAGGGGGACAGGGGGACGTAGCTTTCTTT. Residues: CASSVGGGQGDVAFF.

The chain employs TRBV27 and TRBJ1-2, with 7 bases matching TRBD1. CDR3 size: 13 residues. The trim removed 6 bases at V and 7 bases at J, leaving 8 bases unmatched. CDR1 MNHEY and CDR2 SMNVEV come from the germline V gene (reference sequence). The CDR3 nucleotides are TGTGCCAGCAGCCTGGGGACAGCCAGTGGCTACACCTTC. It specifies CASSLGTASGYTF.

This clone was observed a few times. The chain combines TRBV6-5 with TRBJ2-6; D is perhaps TRBD1 (6 bases). Trimming pared 5 bases from V and 3 bases from J, leaving 11 bases between. Looked up from germline, CDR1 is MNHEY and CDR2 is SVGAGI. CDR3 size: 15 residues. This CDR3 is CASSPRRGGANVLTF. The CDR3 nucleotides read TGTGCCAGCAGTCCCCGCAGGGGTGGGGCCAACGTCCTGACTTTC.

Note on this clone: The junction shows a germline mismatch at one end, possibly a read error. The chain couples TRBV5-1 to TRBJ2-2; 9 positions match TRBD2. Germline V gives CDR1 SGHRS, CDR2 YFSETQ. This CDR3 has 16 amino acids. DNA of the CDR3: TGTGCCAGCAGCGTAGAAGCGGGAGGTCCCCCCGGGGAGCTGTTTTTT. It codes for CASSVEAGGPPGELFF.

V is TRBV9 and J is TRBJ1-1, with no clear D. The germline V and J ends were trimmed by 0 bases and 9 bases, with 15 bases remaining between them. CDR3 length: 14 amino acids. Germline V lookup: CDR1 SGDLS, CDR2 YYNGEE. CDR3 DNA: TGTGCCAGCAGCGTAGATTGGGCAGCACCTCAAGCTTTCTTT. Protein sequence: CASSVDWAAPQAFF.

The DNA for the CDR3 is TGCAGTGCCCCGTATAGGGACAGGGCGTACTTC. It specifies CSAPYRDRAYF. V and J are TRBV20-1 and TRBJ2-5; TRBD1 agrees at 9 bases. V lost 6 bases and J lost 13; bases outside the gene matches: 9. The CDR3 is 11 residues long. Germline V gene data show CDR1 as DFQATT and CDR2 as SNEGSKA (reference sequence).

The chain recombines TRBV2 with TRBJ2-3; possible D gene TRBD1, 5 bases. Germline CDR1 and CDR2: SNHLY and FYNNEI. This CDR3 region has 14 residues. Trimming took off 7 bases at V and 1 base at J, with 12 bases between the two ends. CDR3 sequence: CASNGPGRTDTQYF. The DNA for the CDR3 is TGTGCCAGCAACGGGCCAGGGCGCACAGATACGCAGTATTTT.